The 13 T cell receptor beta chains listed next were all sequenced from one sample in a study of CD8 T cells in Susac syndrome. Reverse transcription of about 0.45 to 1 ug RNA was performed with random hexamers. TCRdb recomputed calls from the immunoSEQ multiplex PCR reads with MiXCR, one row per CDR3 protein. Of roughly 180,000 distinct CDR3 sequences listed, about 95% are singletons. Sequenced input: CD4+ T cells from PBMCs. Source of these receptors: a human donor in good health.

The chain has TRBV7-9 and TRBJ1-2; D ambiguous. CDR3 length: 15 amino acids. The germline CDR1 and CDR2 sequences are SEHNR and FQNEAQ (reference sequence). With 5 bases removed from V and 6 bases from J, the gap between germline ends came to 19 bases. CDR3 sequence reads: CASSLESGVLNGYTF. For the CDR3, the DNA is TGTGCCAGCAGCCTCGAATCCGGGGTATTAAATGGCTACACCTTC.

The V call is TRBV9, the J call TRBJ2-3; the D is unclear. The CDR3 is 16 amino acids. CDR1 is SGDLS, CDR2 YYNGEE, per germline. V lost 0 bases to trimming and J lost 0 bases, with 11 bases between them. CDR3 region: CASSVGPDPSTDTQYF. The CDR3 DNA reads TGTGCCAGCAGCGTAGGCCCGGACCCTAGCACAGATACGCAGTATTTT.

The CDR3 nucleotides are TGTGCCAGTAGTAGGAAGTACAATGAGCAGTTCTTC. Its protein product is CASSRKYNEQFF. This chain links TRBV19 with TRBJ2-1; D remains ambiguous. V gave up 4 bases and J gave up 4 bases, with 5 bases separating them. Looked up from germline, CDR1 is LNHDA and CDR2 is SQIVND (reference sequence). The CDR3 extends over 12 amino acids.

The chain has TRBV28 and TRBJ2-7; 12 bases match TRBD2. This CDR3 is 15 amino acids long. With 6 bases clipped from V and 2 bases from J, the junction kept 5 bases outside the gene matches. CDR1 and CDR2 (germline): MDHEN, SYDVKM. The CDR3, as DNA: TGTGCCAGCAGCTTGACTAGCGGGAGACCCTACGAGCAGTACTTC. The encoded protein is CASSLTSGRPYEQYF.

J is TRBJ2-3 and V is TRBV29-1; D tentatively fits TRBD1 or TRBD2 (5 bases each). Germline CDR1 reads SQVTM; CDR2 reads ANQGSEA. This CDR3 is built from 13 residues. The V gene lost 8 bases and the J gene lost 0 bases, with 12 bases spanning the gap. The CDR3 sequence is CSWGRDSTDTQYF. CDR3 sequence (DNA): TGCAGCTGGGGCCGGGACAGCACAGATACGCAGTATTTT.

The genes are TRBV12-3 or TRBV12-4 and TRBJ2-5; the D gene is possibly TRBD2 (5 bases). The CDR3 runs to 15 residues. Trimming stripped 2 bases from V and 4 bases from J, with 14 bases between. The CDR3 reads CASSLRRASIETQYF. CDR3 coding DNA: TGTGCCAGCAGTTTACGGCGGGCTAGCATAGAGACCCAGTACTTC.

This sequence joins TRBV20-1 and TRBJ2-5; D is uncertain. This CDR3 is built from 12 residues. CDR1 and CDR2 (germline): DFQATT, SNEGSKA (reference sequence). Trimming cost V 2 bases and J 4 bases, with 8 bases left between them. The CDR3 reads CSARSQRETQYF. As DNA, the CDR3 is TGCAGTGCTAGATCACAGAGAGAGACCCAGTACTTC.

The chain uses TRBV20-1 and TRBJ2-7; 8 nucleotides align to TRBD2. In germline, CDR1 is DFQATT, CDR2 SNEGSKA (reference sequence). The CDR3 runs to 13 residues. J lost 3 bases, V lost 3 bases, and 4 bases had no gene match. CDR3 region: CSASSGKSYEQYF. The DNA for the CDR3 is TGCAGTGCTAGTAGCGGGAAAAGCTACGAGCAGTACTTC.

The rearrangement links TRBV6-2 or TRBV6-3 to TRBJ2-7; D possibly corresponds to TRBD2 (5 bases). The germline CDR1 and CDR2 sequences are MNHEY and SVGEGT. The CDR3 is 11 amino acids. Trimming removed 7 bases at V and 6 bases at J, with 10 bases between. The CDR3 region has the DNA TGTGCCAGCACTAGCTTTCGCGAGCAGTACTTC. Translated, it gives CASTSFREQYF.

The V call is TRBV4-2, the J call TRBJ2-4, with D maybe TRBD2 (5 bases). Looked up from germline, CDR1 is LGHNA and CDR2 is YNFKEQ. Trimming removed 1 base from V and 1 base from J, with 17 bases in between. CDR3 size: 18 residues. CDR3 region: CASSQGPRYPGAKNIQYF. The CDR3 DNA follows: TGTGCCAGCAGCCAAGGTCCTAGATACCCGGGGGCCAAAAACATTCAGTACTTC.

V and J are TRBV7-2 and TRBJ2-3, with TRBD2 as a possible D gene (6 bases). The CDR3 contains 14 residues. CDR1 SGHTA and CDR2 FQGNSA come from the germline V gene. The V end lost 5 bases, the J end lost 4 bases, and 13 bases lay between the germline ends. The CDR3 here is CASSLQTRADTQYF. The CDR3, as DNA: TGTGCCAGCAGCCTACAGACTAGGGCAGATACGCAGTATTTT.

The chain joins TRBV15 to TRBJ2-1; no reliable D call. Germline V gene sequence: CDR1 LNHNV, CDR2 YYDKDF (reference sequence). The V end lost 1 base, the J end lost 0 bases, and 7 bases lay between the germline ends. This CDR3 spans 15 amino acids. CDR3 sequence (DNA): TGTGCCACCAGCAGAGGTCCAAGCTCCTACAATGAGCAGTTCTTC. Its translation is CATSRGPSSYNEQFF.

This sequence joins TRBV25-1 and TRBJ1-4, with unresolved D. V was shortened by 8 bases and J by 5 bases, with 6 bases between the two germline ends. The CDR3 spans 11 residues. Germline loops: CDR1 MGHDK, CDR2 SYGVNS. The DNA of the CDR3 is TGTGCCAGCCGGGAGAATGAAAAACTGTTTTTT. It encodes CASRENEKLFF. The variable domain in full, completed from reference TRBV25-1 and TRBJ1-4, reads EADIYQTPRYLVIGTGKKITLECSQTMGHDKMYWYQQDPGMELHLIHYSYGVNSTEKGDLSSESTVSRIRTEHFPLTLESARPSHTSQYLCASRENEKLFFGSGTQLSVL.